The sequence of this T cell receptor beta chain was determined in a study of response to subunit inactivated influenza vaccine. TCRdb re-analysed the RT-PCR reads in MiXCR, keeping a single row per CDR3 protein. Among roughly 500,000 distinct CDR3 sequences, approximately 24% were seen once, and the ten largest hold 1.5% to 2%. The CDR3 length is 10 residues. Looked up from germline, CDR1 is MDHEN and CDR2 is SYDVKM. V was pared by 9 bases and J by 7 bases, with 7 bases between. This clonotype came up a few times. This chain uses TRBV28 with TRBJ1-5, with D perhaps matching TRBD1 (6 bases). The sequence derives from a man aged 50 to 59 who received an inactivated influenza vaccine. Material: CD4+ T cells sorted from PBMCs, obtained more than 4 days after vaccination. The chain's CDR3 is CASGGQPQHF. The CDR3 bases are TGTGCCAGTGGGGGCCAGCCCCAGCATTTT.